This T cell receptor (beta chain) was documented in a study of cytomegalovirus exposure and HLA in healthy donors. The PCR was carried out with 60 Vbeta primers and 13 Jbeta primers. Repertoires were generated with immunoSEQ multiplex PCR, while TCRdb's copy carries only in-frame clones and drops some. Counted here are over 90,000 clones, around 74% occurring once; the ten biggest clones make up 11% to 15%. V gave up 3 bases and J gave up 5 bases; unmatched junction bases: 9. Germline assignment: CDR1 MGHRA and CDR2 YSYEKL. CDR3 size: 16 residues. This clone was counted only a few times. The TCR originated in a woman in her seventies in good health and CMV-seropositive. The gene calls are TRBV4-1 and TRBJ2-3, with TRBD1 matching 9 bases. Sequencing used PBMCs. The CDR3 nucleotides are TGCGCCAGCAGCCACAGAGGGGACAGGGCGAGAGATACGCAGTATTTT. It codes for CASSHRGDRARDTQYF.